This entry describes one TCR beta chain. The antigen is unknown. The sequenced target, TCR beta, came from blood CD8+ and CD4+ T cells. The data were obtained in a study of CD8 T cells in Susac syndrome. Study conclusions and caveats: Expansion of clones was not seen in the CD4+ T cell repertoires of Susac syndrome.

RNA totalling about 0.5 to 1 ug underwent reverse transcription with random hexamers. Multiplex PCR with immunoSEQ amplified the TCR beta CDR3 across 54 Vbeta and 13 Jbeta. TCRdb ran MiXCR on the immunoSEQ multiplex PCR reads and lists one entry per CDR3 protein. The sample holds some 77,000 distinct CDR3 sequences, 85% to 95% seen once. The germline V gene encodes CDR1 SGHKS and CDR2 YYEKEE (reference sequence). The CDR3 loop spans 15 amino acids. Losses at the gene ends were 4 bases for V and 2 bases for J; bases not matched to a gene: 2. The rearrangement uses TRBV5-5 and TRBJ2-5; 13 positions agree with TRBD2. This TCR was recovered from a human donor with Susac syndrome. Sequenced: CD4+ T cells from PBMCs. Here the CDR3 DNA reads TGTGCCAGCAGCCGGGGACTAGCGGGGCAAGAGACCCAGTACTTC. Encoded protein: CASSRGLAGQETQYF.